The 11 T cell receptor beta chains presented below share a single source sample, sequenced in a study of blood T cell repertoires in COVID-19. Profiled with immunoSEQ multiplex PCR; TCRdb holds only in-frame clones, not every one. The profile covers some 380,000 clones, with roughly 90% appearing a single time and about 7% taken by the ten largest. Sequencing input: peripheral blood. These receptors were taken from a man aged 18 to 30 with active or convalescent COVID-19.

This clone has just a few counts. The rearrangement links TRBV5-6 to TRBJ1-6; no clear D. Trimming took 1 base from V and 0 from J, leaving 5 bases between them. The germline CDR1 and CDR2 sequences are SGHDT and YYEEEE. The CDR3 covers 15 residues. The DNA for the CDR3 is TGTGCCAGCAGCTTGAAGAGCTCCTATAATTCACCCCTCCACTTT. This gives the protein CASSLKSSYNSPLHF.

The rearrangement joins TRBV7-8 to TRBJ2-1; D might be TRBD1 (5 bases). Germline-derived CDR1 and CDR2 are SGHVS and FQNEAQ. CDR3 length: 11 amino acids. V was shortened by 5 bases and J by 10 bases, with 9 bases between the two germline ends. DNA of the CDR3: TGTGCCAGCAGCCTATCAGGGGAGCAGTTCTTC. As protein: CASSLSGEQFF.

CDR3 in amino acids: CASSFSRGAQNTEAFF. The CDR3 nucleotides read TGTGCCAGCAGTTTTTCCCGGGGGGCACAAAACACTGAAGCTTTCTTT. The chain recombines TRBV6-5 with TRBJ1-1; D is possibly TRBD1 (6 bases). This CDR3 has 16 amino acids. CDR1 and CDR2 (germline): MNHEY, SVGAGI. V lost 4 bases and J 2 bases, leaving 17 bases between the germline ends.

The gene calls are TRBV4-1 and TRBJ2-5; 8 bases align to TRBD1. V shed 1 base and J 3 bases; nucleotides not matched to a gene: 4. Looked up from germline, CDR1 is MGHRA and CDR2 is YSYEKL. The CDR3 is 15 residues long. CDR3: CASSQAVTGEETQYF. The CDR3 DNA sequence: TGCGCCAGCAGCCAAGCCGTGACAGGGGAAGAGACCCAGTACTTC.

The chain recombines TRBV27 with TRBJ2-7, with 11 bases aligning to TRBD2. The length of the CDR3 is 14 residues. Unmatched junction bases numbered 1, after V lost 4 bases and J lost 2 bases. Germline CDR1 MNHEY, CDR2 SMNVEV (reference sequence). The CDR3 region has the DNA TGTGCCAGCAGTTCACTAGCGGGGGCCTACGAGCAGTACTTC. Translated: CASSSLAGAYEQYF.

This clone was observed a handful of times. This chain links TRBV7-3 with TRBJ1-6, with D tentatively TRBD1 (5 bases). Trimming took 4 bases from V and 10 from J, leaving 14 bases between them. Germline CDR1 is SGHTA and CDR2 is FQGTGA. The CDR3 covers 14 residues. The CDR3: CASSSAGSGSPLHF. DNA of the CDR3: TGTGCCAGCAGCTCGGCAGGGTCTGGATCACCCCTCCACTTT.

CDR3 sequence reads: CASSQGTGGPLYEQYF. DNA for the CDR3: TGTGCCAGCAGCCAAGGGACAGGGGGCCCCCTCTACGAGCAGTACTTC. The chain combines TRBV4-2 with TRBJ2-7; 11 nucleotides match TRBD1. The trim removed 1 base at V and 3 bases at J, leaving 5 bases unmatched. CDR1 LGHNA and CDR2 YNFKEQ come from the germline V gene. CDR3 length equals 16 residues.

The chain combines TRBV24-1 with TRBJ2-1; TRBD2 matches 11 bases. V lost 8 bases, J lost 7 bases, and 6 bases stayed unmatched. The CDR3 consists of 14 residues. The germline V gene has CDR1 KGHDR and CDR2 SFDVKD. For the CDR3, the DNA is TGTGCCACCATGGCTAGCGGGAGGATAAATGAGCAGTTCTTC. Its protein product is CATMASGRINEQFF.

This rearrangement joins TRBV7-9 to TRBJ2-1, with 7 bases identical to TRBD2. Germline V lookup: CDR1 SEHNR, CDR2 FQNEAQ (reference sequence). The CDR3 covers 15 residues. Trimming cost V 0 bases and J 6 bases; bases outside gene matches: 5. CDR3: CASSLALGGFNEQFF. CDR3 nucleotide sequence: TGTGCCAGCAGCTTAGCGCTCGGGGGGTTCAATGAGCAGTTCTTC.

The rearrangement joins TRBV6-4 to TRBJ1-3, with unresolved D. V lost 9 bases and J lost 2, with 11 bases in between. This CDR3 is 13 amino acids long. Per germline, CDR1 MRHNA and CDR2 SNTAGT. The CDR3 coding sequence is TGTGCCAGAACAACAGAGCCTGGAAACACCATATATTTT. Amino acid sequence: CARTTEPGNTIYF.

The chain links TRBV9 to TRBJ1-3, with TRBD1 matching over 9 bases. The junction had 6 bases not matched to a gene; V was cut back by 4 bases and J by 4 bases. The CDR3 spans 15 residues. Germline V gives CDR1 SGDLS, CDR2 YYNGEE. The CDR3 DNA reads as TGTGCCAGCAGCCTACAGGGGGCAGGAGGAAACACCATATATTTT. This codes for CASSLQGAGGNTIYF. Looking up the rest from reference TRBV9 and TRBJ1-3 gives the full variable domain: DSGVTQTPKHLITATGQRVTLRCSPRSGDLSVYWYQQSLDQGLQFLIQYYNGEERAKGNILERFSAQQFPDLHSELNLSSLELGDSALYFCASSLQGAGGNTIYFGEGSWLTVV.